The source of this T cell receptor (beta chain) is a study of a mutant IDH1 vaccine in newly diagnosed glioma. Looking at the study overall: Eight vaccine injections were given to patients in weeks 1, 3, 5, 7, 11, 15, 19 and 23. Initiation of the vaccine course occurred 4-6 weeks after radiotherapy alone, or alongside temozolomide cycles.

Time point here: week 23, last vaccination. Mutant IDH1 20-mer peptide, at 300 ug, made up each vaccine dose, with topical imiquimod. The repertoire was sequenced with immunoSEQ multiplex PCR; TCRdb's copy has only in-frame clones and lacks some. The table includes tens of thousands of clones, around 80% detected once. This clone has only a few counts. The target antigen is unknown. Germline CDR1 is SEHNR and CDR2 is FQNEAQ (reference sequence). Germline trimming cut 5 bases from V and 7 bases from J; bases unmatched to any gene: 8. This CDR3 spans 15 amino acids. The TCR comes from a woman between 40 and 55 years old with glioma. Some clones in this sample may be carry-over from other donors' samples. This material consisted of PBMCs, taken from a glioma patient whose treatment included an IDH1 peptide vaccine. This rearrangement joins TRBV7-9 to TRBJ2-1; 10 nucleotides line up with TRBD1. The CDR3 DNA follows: TGTGCCAGCAGCCCGACAGGGGGCACGAATAATGAGCAGTTCTTC. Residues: CASSPTGGTNNEQFF. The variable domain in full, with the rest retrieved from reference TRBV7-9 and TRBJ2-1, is DTGVSQNPRHKITKRGQNVTFRCDPISEHNRLYWYRQTLGQGPEFLTYFQNEAQLEKSRLLSDRFSAERPKGSFSTLEIQRTEQGDSAMYLCASSPTGGTNNEQFFGPGTRLTVL.